The clone carrying this TCR beta chain has ten or more counts. The data were obtained in a study of T-cell reconstitution after alpha-beta-depleted transplantation in children. Preparing the TCRbeta library involved the use of unique molecular identifiers. TCRdb reanalysed the PCR reads using MiXCR and keeps one entry per CDR3 protein. The profile shows 70,000 or so distinct CDR3 sequences, approximately 11% of them singletons. The germline V and J ends were trimmed by 0 bases and 0 bases, with 14 bases remaining between them. The CDR3 length is 17 residues. The germline CDR1 and CDR2 sequences are MNHEY and SVGAGI.

The TCR was taken from a boy aged 5-17 years with acute myeloid leukemia, due to receive a stem cell transplant. The material sequenced was PBMCs, taken before TCRalphabeta/CD19-depleted stem cell transplant. The rearrangement joins TRBV6-5 to TRBJ2-5; D call uncertain. The CDR3 sequence: CASSYSVGSQYQETQYF. The DNA for the CDR3 is TGTGCCAGCAGTTACTCGGTGGGAAGCCAATACCAAGAGACCCAGTACTTC.